These T cell receptor beta chains were read from a single sample in a study of beta chain features in type 1 diabetes. Profiling relied on immunoSEQ multiplex PCR, and the TCRdb table lists in-frame clones only, not all of them. This table holds hundreds of thousands of clones, 10% to 15% found once. Material for sequencing was naive CD4+ T cells from blood. Receptors originate from a man in his late teens or twenties in good health. CDR3s include the opening cysteine and the closing phenylalanine or tryptophan. D genes are given only for firm matches. Expanded clones get a size class; other rows say once, few or many, or leave the size out.

V: TRBV29-1; D: .; size: few; J: TRBJ2-7; CDR3: CSVGSANSYEQYF; DNA: TGCAGCGTGGGTAGCGCCAACTCCTACGAGCAGTACTTC
V: TRBV30; D: .; size: few; J: TRBJ2-5; CDR3: CAWSGGLQHQETQYF; DNA: TGTGCCTGGAGTGGGGGACTCCAACACCAAGAGACCCAGTACTTC
V: TRBV7-6; D: .; size: few; J: TRBJ2-5; CDR3: CASSLGRQETQYF; DNA: TGTGCCAGCAGCTTGGGGAGGCAAGAGACCCAGTACTTC
V: TRBV2; D: .; size: few; J: TRBJ1-2; CDR3: CASSEDREYGYTF; DNA: TGTGCCAGCAGTGAAGACAGGGAATATGGCTACACCTTC
V: TRBV5-1; D: TRBD1; size: few; J: TRBJ2-4; CDR3: CASSLLYRGAKNIQYF; DNA: TGCGCCAGCAGCTTACTTTACAGGGGTGCCAAAAACATTCAGTACTTC
V: TRBV7-9; D: .; size: few; J: TRBJ1-1; CDR3: CASSLSGSGTEAFF; DNA: TGTGCCAGCAGCTTGTCCGGCAGCGGCACTGAAGCTTTCTTT
V: TRBV29-1; D: .; size: .; J: TRBJ2-5; CDR3: CSVNGFQETQYF; DNA: TGCAGCGTTAACGGGTTCCAAGAGACCCAGTACTTC
V: TRBV9; D: TRBD2; size: few; J: TRBJ2-2; CDR3: CASSVATSVRNTGELFF; DNA: TGTGCCAGCAGCGTAGCGACTAGCGTAAGAAACACCGGGGAGCTGTTTTTT
V: TRBV5-1; D: .; size: .; J: TRBJ1-6; CDR3: CASSSESVLHF; DNA: TGCGCCAGCAGCTCCGAATCAGTCCTCCACTTT
V: TRBV6-5; D: TRBD1; size: .; J: TRBJ2-5; CDR3: CASSRKTGPRETQYF; DNA: TGTGCCAGCAGCCGCAAGACAGGGCCGCGGGAGACCCAGTACTTC
V: TRBV25-1; D: .; size: few; J: TRBJ2-1; CDR3: CASSEGPTRAWDEQFF; DNA: TGTGCCAGCAGTGAAGGCCCAACTAGGGCCTGGGATGAGCAGTTCTTC
V: TRBV7-2; D: .; size: .; J: TRBJ2-1; CDR3: CASSVSKSLDEQFF; DNA: TGTGCCAGCAGCGTTAGTAAGTCGCTTGATGAGCAGTTCTTC
V: TRBV4-1; D: TRBD1; size: once; J: TRBJ2-1; CDR3: CASSQEDRAGEQFF; DNA: TGCGCCAGCAGCCAGGAGGACAGGGCAGGTGAGCAGTTCTTC
V: TRBV27; D: TRBD1; size: .; J: TRBJ1-2; CDR3: CASSSLLLGQGDGYTF; DNA: TGTGCCAGCAGTTCTCTGCTCCTGGGACAGGGGGACGGCTACACCTTC
V: TRBV18; D: TRBD1; size: few; J: TRBJ1-2; CDR3: CASSPSTGSYGYTF; DNA: TGTGCCAGCTCACCATCGACAGGGTCATATGGCTACACCTTC
V: TRBV5-4; D: .; size: few; J: TRBJ2-1; CDR3: CASSSGQLVYNEQFF; DNA: TGTGCCAGCAGCTCCGGACAGTTAGTATACAATGAGCAGTTCTTC
V: TRBV7-3; D: TRBD1; size: .; J: TRBJ2-7; CDR3: CASSPQGAGEQYF; DNA: TGTGCCAGCAGCCCCCAGGGGGCCGGGGAGCAGTACTTC
V: TRBV29-1; D: TRBD1; size: few; J: TRBJ2-5; CDR3: CSVAQGAFKETQYF; DNA: TGCAGCGTCGCACAGGGGGCGTTTAAGGAGACCCAGTACTTC
V: TRBV28; D: TRBD2; size: .; J: TRBJ2-7; CDR3: CASSPLGSGSFYEQYF; DNA: TGTGCCAGCAGTCCCCTGGGTAGCGGGAGTTTCTACGAGCAGTACTTC
V: TRBV4-3; D: .; size: .; J: TRBJ2-1; CDR3: CASSQEGRGASYNEQFF; DNA: TGCGCCAGCAGCCAAGAAGGCCGGGGGGCCTCCTACAATGAGCAGTTCTTC
V: TRBV5-1; D: .; size: few; J: TRBJ2-7; CDR3: CASSFDRREQYF; DNA: TGCGCCAGCAGCTTTGACAGGCGGGAGCAGTACTTC
V: TRBV9; D: TRBD2; size: .; J: TRBJ2-3; CDR3: CASSAFGGGFGTDTQYF; DNA: TGTGCCAGCAGCGCGTTCGGCGGGGGATTCGGCACAGATACGCAGTATTTT
V: TRBV25-1; D: .; size: .; J: TRBJ2-3; CDR3: CASSDFTGSTDTQYF; DNA: TGTGCCAGCAGTGACTTCACAGGGTCGACAGATACGCAGTATTTT
V: TRBV4-3; D: .; size: few; J: TRBJ2-3; CDR3: CASSSHPTSTDTQYF; DNA: TGCGCCAGCAGCTCCCACCCTACTAGCACAGATACGCAGTATTTT
V: TRBV7-2; D: .; size: .; J: TRBJ2-5; CDR3: CASSLQGQYQETQYF; DNA: TGTGCCAGCAGCTTGCAGGGTCAATACCAAGAGACCCAGTACTTC
V: TRBV5-6; D: TRBD2; size: .; J: TRBJ2-5; CDR3: CASSLNPGGPDF; DNA: TGTGCCAGCAGCTTGAATCCGGGGGGTCCCGACTTC
V: TRBV19; D: TRBD2; size: few; J: TRBJ2-7; CDR3: CASSILAGAYEQYF; DNA: TGTGCCAGTAGTATACTAGCGGGGGCCTACGAGCAGTACTTC
V: TRBV28; D: .; size: .; J: TRBJ1-1; CDR3: CASSPGARTEAFF; DNA: TGTGCCAGCAGTCCTGGAGCGCGCACTGAAGCTTTCTTT
V: TRBV29-1; D: .; size: .; J: TRBJ2-1; CDR3: CSVEDISSYNEQFF; DNA: TGCAGCGTTGAAGACATTAGCTCCTACAATGAGCAGTTCTTC
V: TRBV7-9; D: .; size: few; J: TRBJ2-1; CDR3: CASSLGEMGLGEQFF; DNA: TGTGCCAGCAGCTTAGGGGAGATGGGCCTGGGTGAGCAGTTCTTC
V: TRBV28; D: TRBD1; size: .; J: TRBJ1-6; CDR3: CASTLGQKNSPLHF; DNA: TGTGCCAGCACCCTGGGACAGAAGAATTCACCCCTCCACTTT
V: TRBV7-2; D: TRBD2; size: .; J: TRBJ2-1; CDR3: CASGGTSGIDEQFF; DNA: TGTGCCAGCGGGGGGACTAGCGGGATAGATGAGCAGTTCTTC
V: TRBV30; D: .; size: few; J: TRBJ1-4; CDR3: CAWSGDRDYEKLFF; DNA: TGTGCCTGGAGCGGAGACAGAGATTATGAAAAACTGTTTTTT
V: TRBV30; D: TRBD1; size: .; J: TRBJ1-2; CDR3: CAWSVQGLSGYTF; DNA: TGTGCCTGGAGTGTACAGGGGCTATCGGGCTACACCTTC
V: TRBV5-1; D: .; size: .; J: TRBJ2-2; CDR3: CASRGFTTGELFF; DNA: TGCGCCAGCCGAGGCTTTACCACCGGGGAGCTGTTTTTT
V: TRBV7-9; D: .; size: .; J: TRBJ2-2; CDR3: CASSLELAGVHTGELFF; DNA: TGTGCCAGCAGCTTAGAATTGGCAGGGGTCCACACCGGGGAGCTGTTTTTT
V: TRBV7-2; D: .; size: .; J: TRBJ1-5; CDR3: CASSLELNQPQHF; DNA: TGTGCCAGCAGCTTAGAGCTCAATCAGCCCCAGCATTTT
V: TRBV7-2; D: .; size: .; J: TRBJ2-7; CDR3: CASSFGGTGYEQYF; DNA: TGTGCCAGCAGCTTCGGGGGTACGGGGTACGAGCAGTACTTC
V: TRBV7-3; D: TRBD1; size: .; J: TRBJ2-5; CDR3: CASSLDRVETQYF; DNA: TGTGCCAGCAGCCTTGACAGGGTGGAGACCCAGTACTTC
V: TRBV5-1; D: .; size: .; J: TRBJ2-2; CDR3: CASSYGQSNTGELFF; DNA: TGCGCCAGCAGCTATGGACAGTCGAACACCGGGGAGCTGTTTTTT
V: TRBV2; D: TRBD2; size: .; J: TRBJ2-1; CDR3: CASSEASSLAGQRGEQFF; DNA: TGTGCCAGCAGTGAAGCTTCGTCGCTAGCGGGCCAAAGGGGTGAGCAGTTCTTC
V: TRBV28; D: TRBD2; size: .; J: TRBJ2-7; CDR3: CASSLFARGVYEQYF; DNA: TGTGCCAGCAGTTTATTTGCGCGGGGGGTATACGAGCAGTACTTC
V: TRBV10-3; D: .; size: few; J: TRBJ2-3; CDR3: CAISDLPGLTDTQYF; DNA: TGTGCCATCAGTGATCTTCCGGGATTGACAGATACGCAGTATTTT
V: TRBV4-1; D: .; size: few; J: TRBJ2-4; CDR3: CASSQESVNIQYF; DNA: TGCGCCAGCAGCCAAGAGTCGGTGAACATTCAGTACTTC
V: TRBV4-3; D: .; size: .; J: TRBJ2-3; CDR3: CASSRAADFTDTQYF; DNA: TGCGCCAGCAGCCGAGCCGCGGACTTCACAGATACGCAGTATTTT
V: TRBV5-6; D: .; size: few; J: TRBJ2-7; CDR3: CASSNTGYEQYF; DNA: TGTGCCAGCAGCAACACAGGCTACGAGCAGTACTTC
V: TRBV18; D: .; size: few; J: TRBJ2-7; CDR3: CASSLGQSSLEQYF; DNA: TGTGCCAGCTCATTGGGACAAAGTTCCCTCGAGCAGTACTTC
V: TRBV19; D: .; size: .; J: TRBJ2-1; CDR3: CASSRGTPTQTYNEQFF; DNA: TGTGCCAGTAGTAGAGGGACTCCCACTCAAACCTACAATGAGCAGTTCTTC
V: TRBV5-6; D: .; size: .; J: TRBJ1-1; CDR3: CASSWGDGGAEAFF; DNA: TGTGCCAGCAGCTGGGGGGACGGGGGGGCTGAAGCTTTCTTT
V: TRBV6-4; D: TRBD2; size: .; J: TRBJ2-6; CDR3: CASFWTSPFFAANVLTF; DNA: TGTGCCAGCTTCTGGACTAGCCCCTTTTTTGCGGCCAACGTCCTGACTTTC
V: TRBV29-1; D: TRBD1; size: .; J: TRBJ2-7; CDR3: CSVRDRGNHEQYF; DNA: TGCAGCGTGAGAGACAGGGGGAACCACGAGCAGTACTTC